These 16 T cell receptor beta chains were sequenced from one sample in a study of cytomegalovirus exposure and HLA in healthy donors. The method was immunoSEQ multiplex PCR; TCRdb's version includes in-frame clones alone and lacks a portion of them. The sample shows hundreds of thousands of clones, about 90% of them seen only once. Sample: PBMCs. The receptors stem from a young man in good health and CMV-seropositive.

This chain uses TRBV7-2 with TRBJ2-7, with 7 bases identical to TRBD2. Germline V lookup: CDR1 SGHTA, CDR2 FQGNSA. Trimming at V came to 0 bases and at J to 3 bases, leaving 2 bases not matched to a gene. The CDR3 is 14 residues long. CDR3 coding DNA: TGTGCCAGCAGCTTAGCCGCGGGAGACTACGAGCAGTACTTC. Protein: CASSLAAGDYEQYF.

The genes are TRBV5-4 and TRBJ2-3, with 11 bases lining up with TRBD2. This CDR3 has 15 amino acids. Germline loops: CDR1 SGHNT, CDR2 YYREEE (reference sequence). V lost 2 bases and J lost 4; bases outside the gene matches: 3. CDR3 DNA sequence: TGTGCCAGCAGCTTTAGCGGGAGGGCCCCAGATACGCAGTATTTT. Translated, it gives CASSFSGRAPDTQYF.

This clone was observed once. The chain is built from TRBV11-1 and TRBJ2-1; no clear D. The V gene lost 3 bases and the J gene lost 5 bases, with 17 bases spanning the gap. This CDR3 contains 16 residues. Per germline, CDR1 SGHAT and CDR2 FQDESV (reference sequence). CDR3 in amino acids: CASSLILAPPHNEQFF. CDR3 DNA sequence: TGTGCCAGCAGCTTGATTTTAGCACCACCCCACAATGAGCAGTTCTTC.

This clone was seen once. This chain links TRBV10-1 with TRBJ2-2; 8 bases are a match to TRBD1. The CDR3 has 14 residues. The V and J ends lost 8 bases and 0 bases, in that order; junction bases with no gene match: 2. CDR1 is WNHNN, CDR2 SYGVQD, per germline (reference sequence). Written as DNA, the CDR3 is TGCGCCAGCCGGACAGGGACGAACACCGGGGAGCTGTTTTTT. It codes for CASRTGTNTGELFF.

This chain links TRBV5-1 with TRBJ1-5; D may be TRBD1 (5 bases). CDR1 is SGHRS, CDR2 YFSETQ, per germline. Trimming left V 0 bases short and J 5 bases short, with 9 bases between. The CDR3 is made up of 14 amino acids. The CDR3 reads CASSLEGRDQPQHF. For the CDR3, the DNA is TGCGCCAGCAGCTTGGAGGGGAGAGATCAGCCCCAGCATTTT.

This chain links TRBV27 with TRBJ1-2; D possibly corresponds to TRBD1 (6 bases). Germline V gene sequence: CDR1 MNHEY, CDR2 SMNVEV (reference sequence). Between the trimmed V and J ends, which lost 6 bases and 5 bases, there was a span of 10 bases. This CDR3 has 12 amino acids. CDR3 coding DNA: TGTGCCAGCAGGACAGGACGATATGGCTACACCTTC. As protein: CASRTGRYGYTF.

The rearrangement joins TRBV5-1 to TRBJ2-7; tentatively, D is TRBD2 (5 bases). V lost 0 bases to trimming and J lost 0 bases, with 16 bases between them. This CDR3 comprises 17 residues. Germline V CDR1 and CDR2: SGHRS, YFSETQ. The CDR3 DNA follows: TGCGCCAGCAGCTTGGGAACCTCCCGACTAATCTCCTACGAGCAGTACTTC. Translated: CASSLGTSRLISYEQYF.

J is TRBJ2-3 and V is TRBV5-4, with no clear D. Trimming shortened V by 2 bases and J by 9 bases, and 16 bases separated the two germline ends. The CDR3 spans 14 residues. Per the germline V gene, CDR1 is SGHNT and CDR2 is YYREEE (reference sequence). CDR3 amino acids: CASSFYLVSETQYF. CDR3 sequence (DNA): TGTGCCAGCAGCTTCTACCTTGTGAGTGAGACGCAGTATTTT.

On this clone: Other nucleotide sequences from this sample produce the same CDR3. The chain couples TRBV2 to TRBJ2-1; no clear D gene. CDR1 and CDR2 from the germline V gene are SNHLY and FYNNEI. With 4 bases removed from V and 4 bases from J, the gap between germline ends came to 5 bases. The CDR3 totals 12 residues. This CDR3 is CASSGGYNEQFF. The CDR3 DNA reads as TGTGCCAGCAGTGGGGGATACAATGAGCAGTTCTTC.

This chain connects TRBV11-2 to TRBJ2-1, with 9 bases lining up with TRBD1. V lost 3 bases and J lost 4; bases outside the gene matches: 7. The CDR3 is 16 amino acids. Looked up from germline, CDR1 is SGHAT and CDR2 is FQNNGV. The CDR3 is CASSFPRGQGYNEQFF. The CDR3 region has the DNA TGTGCCAGCAGCTTCCCTAGGGGACAGGGATACAATGAGCAGTTCTTC.

The chain joins TRBV15 to TRBJ2-5, with D possibly being TRBD2 (6 bases). V lost 6 bases and J lost 0, with 14 bases in between. There are 15 residues in the CDR3. CDR1 is LNHNV, CDR2 YYDKDF, per germline (reference sequence). The CDR3 loop reads CATRMEGTDQETQYF. The CDR3 coding sequence is TGTGCCACCAGGATGGAGGGGACGGACCAAGAGACCCAGTACTTC.

The genes are TRBV13 and TRBJ1-1, with unresolved D. The ends were cut back, 2 bases at V and 5 bases at J, with 3 bases in the middle. Germline V CDR1 and CDR2: PRHDT, FYEKMQ (reference sequence). This CDR3 region has 11 residues. CDR3 sequence: CASSLTTEAFF. DNA for the CDR3: TGTGCCAGCAGCTTAACGACTGAAGCTTTCTTT.

CDR3 sequence reads: CSAGEEKKLFF. The CDR3 DNA is TGCAGTGCTGGGGAGGAAAAAAAACTGTTTTTT. This chain joins TRBV20-1 and TRBJ1-4, with D hard to call. CDR3 length: 11 residues. Germline lookup yields CDR1 DFQATT and CDR2 SNEGSKA (reference sequence). The ends were cut back, 5 bases at V and 9 bases at J, with 10 bases in the middle.

This chain joins TRBV30 and TRBJ2-1; TRBD1 might be the D (5 bases). The CDR3 consists of 15 residues. Trimming shortened V by 5 bases and J by 2 bases, and 16 bases separated the two germline ends. Germline V gives CDR1 GTSNPN, CDR2 SVGIG (reference sequence). CDR3 sequence (DNA): TGTGCCTGGGGGGTAGGGGAAATACCCTACAATGAGCAGTTCTTC. Its translation is CAWGVGEIPYNEQFF.

This chain joins TRBV10-2 and TRBJ1-3; D gene unclear. CDR1 and CDR2 from the germline V gene are WSHSY and SAAADI. V shed 3 bases and J shed 0 bases, with 9 bases lying between them. The CDR3 runs to 15 residues. DNA for the CDR3: TGCGCCAGCAGTGAAAGTTGGGACTCTGGAAACACCATATATTTT. Its translation: CASSESWDSGNTIYF.

V usage is TRBV10-3 and J usage is TRBJ2-2; D might be TRBD1 (5 bases). Trimming stripped 8 bases from V and 0 bases from J, with 7 bases between. CDR1 ENHRY and CDR2 SYGVKD come from the germline V gene. The CDR3 extends over 13 amino acids. CDR3 sequence reads: CAIGQPNTGELFF. Written as DNA, the CDR3 is TGTGCCATCGGACAACCGAACACCGGGGAGCTGTTTTTT.